This T cell receptor (beta chain) comes out of a study of shared clonotypes between healthy human individuals. In the naive CD8 group, cells lacked CD45RO and were positively selected for CCR7, so terminally differentiated effector memory CD45RA+ cells were left out. Sequencing was performed with immunoSEQ multiplex PCR; in TCRdb, only in-frame clones are kept and a portion is missing. The sample holds roughly 770,000 clones, roughly 96% seen once. The CDR3 is made up of 15 amino acids. The ends were cut back, 0 bases at V and 1 base at J, with 7 bases in the middle. CDR1 is MGHRA, CDR2 YSYEKL, per germline.

The clonotype comes from a man between 25 and 39 years old in good health. The sample was naive CD8+ T cells sorted from blood. The chain carries TRBV4-1 and TRBJ2-1; D is ambiguous. This CDR3 reads CASSQDSGSYNEQFF. The CDR3 nucleotides are TGCGCCAGCAGCCAAGATTCCGGGTCCTACAATGAGCAGTTCTTC.